A single sample is the source of the 13 T cell receptor beta chains below, sequenced in a study of T cell changes during pregnancy in multiple sclerosis. Profiling relied on immunoSEQ multiplex PCR, and the TCRdb table lists in-frame clones only, not all of them. The sample has tens of thousands of clones, roughly 93% seen once; the top ten hold 0.36%. The sample here was CD4+ T cells from peripheral blood mononuclear cells, taken before pregnancy. These receptors came from a female donor with multiple sclerosis, enrolled in a pregnancy study.

V is TRBV7-6 and J is TRBJ2-7; possibly TRBD1 for D (6 bases). This CDR3 has 15 residues. Germline V gene data show CDR1 as SGHVS and CDR2 as FNYEAQ. V was shortened by 5 bases and J by 0 bases, with 14 bases between the two germline ends. The CDR3 is CASSASGTHSYEQYF. The DNA of the CDR3 is TGTGCCAGCAGCGCCTCCGGGACACACTCCTACGAGCAGTACTTC. The full variable domain, completed using reference TRBV7-6 and TRBJ2-7, is GAGVSQSPRYKVTKRGQDVALRCDPISGHVSLYWYRQALGQGPEFLTYFNYEAQQDKSGLPNDRFSAERPEGSISTLTIQRTEQRDSAMYRCASSASGTHSYEQYFGPGTRLTVT.

V and J are TRBV10-3 and TRBJ2-2; TRBD1 agrees at 9 bases. This CDR3 spans 16 amino acids. The V and J ends lost 2 bases and 4 bases, in that order; junction bases with no gene match: 5. CDR1 and CDR2 (germline): ENHRY, SYGVKD. In DNA form, the CDR3 reads TGTGCCATCAGTGAGCCGGGACAGGGCCTCACCGGGGAGCTGTTTTTT. Its protein is CAISEPGQGLTGELFF.

The gene calls are TRBV19 and TRBJ1-1; 7 bases align to TRBD1. There are 13 residues in the CDR3. Per germline, CDR1 LNHDA and CDR2 SQIVND (reference sequence). The CDR3 DNA reads as TGTTCATCAGGGGGTAGAGGGAACACTGAAGCTTTCTTT. This sequence encodes CSSGGRGNTEAFF. The whole variable domain, remainder taken from reference TRBV19 and TRBJ1-1, is DGGITQSPKYLFRKEGQNVTLSCEQNLNHDAMYWYRQDPGQGLRLIYYSQIVNDFQKGDIAEGYSVSREKKESFPLTVTSAQKNPTAFYLCSSGGRGNTEAFFGQGTRLTVV.

The chain combines TRBV14 with TRBJ2-3, with 12 nucleotides matching TRBD2. Trimming at V came to 4 bases and at J to 3 bases, leaving 2 bases not matched to a gene. The CDR3 has 15 residues. In germline, CDR1 is SGHDN, CDR2 FVKESK. CDR3 loop: CASSLGLAGTDTQYF. The CDR3 region has the DNA TGTGCCAGCAGCCTCGGACTAGCGGGAACAGATACGCAGTATTTT.

The chain employs TRBV5-4 and TRBJ1-1; D gene uncertain. The CDR3 totals 14 residues. V was trimmed by 4 bases and J by 4 bases, leaving 14 bases between them. The germline CDR1 and CDR2 sequences are SGHNT and YYREEE (reference sequence). The CDR3 DNA follows: TGTGCCAGCAGCCAAGATTCAAGCATCACTGAAGCTTTCTTT. The encoded protein is CASSQDSSITEAFF.

The chain recombines TRBV5-1 with TRBJ2-1; D possibly corresponds to TRBD2 (7 bases). Germline V gene lookup returns CDR1 SGHRS and CDR2 YFSETQ. The CDR3 is 16 residues long. The ends were cut back, 0 bases at V and 4 bases at J, with 14 bases in the middle. In DNA form, the CDR3 reads TGCGCCAGCAGCTTGGAGAAGCGGGGACAATACAATGAGCAGTTCTTC. Its protein is CASSLEKRGQYNEQFF.

The V and J genes are TRBV6-5 and TRBJ2-2, with 11 bases identical to TRBD2. There are 15 residues in the CDR3. CDR1 and CDR2 (germline): MNHEY, SVGAGI. Germline trimming cut 7 bases from V and 1 base from J; bases unmatched to any gene: 2. The CDR3 spells CASNGLAGNTGELFF. The DNA for the CDR3 is TGTGCCAGCAACGGACTAGCGGGGAACACCGGGGAGCTGTTTTTT.

This chain connects TRBV30 to TRBJ2-5; D is undetermined. The CDR3 is 15 residues long. V was cut by 0 bases and J by 5 bases, with 16 bases left in between. Germline-derived CDR1 and CDR2 are GTSNPN and SVGIG (reference sequence). CDR3 region: CAWSVSGQVVETQYF. For the CDR3, the DNA is TGTGCCTGGAGTGTCAGTGGGCAGGTGGTTGAGACCCAGTACTTC.

This chain joins TRBV5-1 and TRBJ2-2; tentative D call: TRBD2 (6 bases). The CDR3 covers 16 residues. The V end was cut by 6 bases, the J end by 6 bases, with 21 bases between. Germline V gene lookup returns CDR1 SGHRS and CDR2 YFSETQ. CDR3 nucleotides: TGCGCCAGCATGATCGATCCGGGAGTATCGGCCGGGGAGCTGTTTTTT. Translating gives CASMIDPGVSAGELFF.

The J gene is TRBJ2-5, the V gene TRBV2, with D possibly TRBD2 on 5 matching bases. The DNA end lines up better with TRBJ2-7; the J call may be wrong. In germline, CDR1 is SNHLY, CDR2 FYNNEI. The CDR3 runs to 14 residues. CDR3 sequence reads: CASSERETSYEQYF. The DNA of the CDR3 is TGTGCCAGCAGTGAGAGGGAGACGTCCTACGAGCAGTACTTC.

This chain links TRBV9 with TRBJ2-5; 7 positions agree with TRBD1. The CDR3 has 17 amino acids. V shed 3 bases and J 1 base; nucleotides not matched to a gene: 12. The germline V gene encodes CDR1 SGDLS and CDR2 YYNGEE. The CDR3 bases are TGTGCCAGCAGCGCCAAAGATTCACAGGGGTCCCAAGAGACCCAGTACTTC. It encodes CASSAKDSQGSQETQYF. Variable domain in full (rest from reference TRBV9 and TRBJ2-5): DSGVTQTPKHLITATGQRVTLRCSPRSGDLSVYWYQQSLDQGLQFLIQYYNGEERAKGNILERFSAQQFPDLHSELNLSSLELGDSALYFCASSAKDSQGSQETQYFGPGTRLLVL.

The chain recombines TRBV25-1 with TRBJ2-3; 8 bases match TRBD1. The CDR3 is 16 amino acids. The V gene's germline CDR1 is MGHDK and CDR2 SYGVNS. V dropped 1 base and J dropped 3; count of bases not matched to a gene: 6. The CDR3 loop is CASSEWGRGLTDTQYF. The DNA for the CDR3 is TGTGCCAGCAGTGAATGGGGCAGGGGGCTGACAGATACGCAGTATTTT.

The DNA of the CDR3 is TGTGCCTGGAGTCCTACAGGGGAACAGCCCCAGCATTTT. Its protein product is CAWSPTGEQPQHF. The V gene is TRBV30, the J gene TRBJ1-5; 7 bases map to TRBD1. V was pared by 2 bases and J by 7 bases, with 5 bases of the junction left unmatched. Germline CDR1 is GTSNPN and CDR2 is SVGIG (reference sequence). The CDR3 length is 13 residues.